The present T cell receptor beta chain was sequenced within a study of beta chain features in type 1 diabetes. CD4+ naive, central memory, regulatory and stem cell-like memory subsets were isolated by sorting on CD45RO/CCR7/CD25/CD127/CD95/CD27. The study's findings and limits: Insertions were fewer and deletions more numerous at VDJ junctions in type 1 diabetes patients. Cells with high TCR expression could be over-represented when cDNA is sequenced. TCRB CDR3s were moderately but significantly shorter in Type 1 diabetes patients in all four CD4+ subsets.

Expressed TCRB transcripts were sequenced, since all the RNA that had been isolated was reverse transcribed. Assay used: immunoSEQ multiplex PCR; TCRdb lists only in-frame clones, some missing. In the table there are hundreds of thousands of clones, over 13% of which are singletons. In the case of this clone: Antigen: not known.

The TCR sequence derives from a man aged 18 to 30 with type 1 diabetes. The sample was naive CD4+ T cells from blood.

The CDR3 sequence: CASSRNRDPEAFF. The CDR3 nucleotides read TGTGCCAGCAGCCGGAACAGGGACCCTGAAGCTTTCTTT. This sequence joins TRBV11-1 and TRBJ1-1, with D possibly matching TRBD1 (6 bases). The V gene's germline CDR1 is SGHAT and CDR2 FQDESV (reference sequence). CDR3 length: 13 residues. Trimming took 5 bases from V and 6 from J, leaving 13 bases between them.